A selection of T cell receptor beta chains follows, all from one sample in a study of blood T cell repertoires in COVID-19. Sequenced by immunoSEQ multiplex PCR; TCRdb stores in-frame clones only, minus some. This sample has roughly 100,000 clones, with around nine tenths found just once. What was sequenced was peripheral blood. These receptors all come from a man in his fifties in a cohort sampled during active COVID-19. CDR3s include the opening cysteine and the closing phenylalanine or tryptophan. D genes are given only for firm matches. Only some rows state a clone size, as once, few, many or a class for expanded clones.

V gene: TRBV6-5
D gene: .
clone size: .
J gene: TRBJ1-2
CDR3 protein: CASSYAAANYGYTF
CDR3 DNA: TGTGCCAGCAGTTACGCTGCAGCTAACTATGGCTACACCTTC

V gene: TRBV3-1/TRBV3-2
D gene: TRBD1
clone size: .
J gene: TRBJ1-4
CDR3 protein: CASSHPDRGQEKLFF
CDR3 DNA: TGTGCCAGCAGCCACCCGGACAGGGGGCAGGAAAAACTGTTTTTT

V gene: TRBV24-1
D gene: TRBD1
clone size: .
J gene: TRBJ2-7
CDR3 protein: CATSDPSTGDHEQYF
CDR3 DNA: TGTGCCACCAGTGACCCCTCGACAGGGGACCACGAGCAGTACTTC

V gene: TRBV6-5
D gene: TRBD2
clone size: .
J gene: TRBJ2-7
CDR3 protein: CASSSRPGGLPYEQYF
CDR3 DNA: TGTGCCAGCAGTTCCCGCCCGGGGGGGCTACCCTACGAGCAGTACTTC

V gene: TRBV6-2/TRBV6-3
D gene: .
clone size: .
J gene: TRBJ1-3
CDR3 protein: CASSYSTVRRNTIYF
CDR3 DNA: TGTGCCAGCAGTTACTCGACGGTCAGGAGAAACACCATATATTTT

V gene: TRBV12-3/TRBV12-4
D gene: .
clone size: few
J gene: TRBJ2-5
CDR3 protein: CASRTFTETQYF
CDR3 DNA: TGTGCCAGCAGGACTTTTACAGAGACCCAGTACTTC

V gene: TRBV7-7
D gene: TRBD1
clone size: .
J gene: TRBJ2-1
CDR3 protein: CASSHGQADNEQFF
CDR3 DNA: TGTGCTAGCAGCCACGGACAGGCGGACAATGAGCAGTTCTTC

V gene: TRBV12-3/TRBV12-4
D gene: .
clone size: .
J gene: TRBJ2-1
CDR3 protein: CASSPGAYNEQFF
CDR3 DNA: TGTGCCAGCAGTCCCGGGGCCTACAATGAGCAGTTCTTC

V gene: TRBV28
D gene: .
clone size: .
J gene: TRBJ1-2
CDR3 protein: CASSLVLQINYGYTF
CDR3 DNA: TGTGCCAGCAGTTTAGTCCTGCAGATTAACTATGGCTACACCTTC

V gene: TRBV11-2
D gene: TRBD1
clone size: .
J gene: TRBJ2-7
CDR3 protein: CASSLTGVDYEQYF
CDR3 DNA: TGTGCCAGCAGCTTAACAGGGGTTGACTACGAGCAGTACTTC

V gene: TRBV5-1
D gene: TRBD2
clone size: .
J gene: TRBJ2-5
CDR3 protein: CASSLGLAGETQYF
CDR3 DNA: TGCGCCAGCAGCTTAGGCCTAGCGGGGGAGACCCAGTACTTC

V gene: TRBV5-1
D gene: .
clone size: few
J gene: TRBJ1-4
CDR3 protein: CASGTGTMNEKLFF
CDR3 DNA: TGCGCCAGCGGGACCGGGACAATGAATGAAAAACTGTTTTTT

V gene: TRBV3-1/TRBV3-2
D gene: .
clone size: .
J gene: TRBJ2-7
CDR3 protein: CASSQRQDFSYEQYF
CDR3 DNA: TGTGCCAGCAGCCAGAGACAGGACTTTTCCTACGAGCAGTACTTC

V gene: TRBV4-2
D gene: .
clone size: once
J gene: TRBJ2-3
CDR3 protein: CASSQVAPVGSNTDTQYF
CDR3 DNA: TGTGCCAGCAGCCAAGTCGCCCCCGTCGGGTCAAACACAGATACGCAGTATTTT

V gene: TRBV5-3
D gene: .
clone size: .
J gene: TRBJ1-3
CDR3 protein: CARSLKQQRNYTIYF
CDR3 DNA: TGTGCCAGAAGCTTGAAACAGCAAAGAAATTACACCATATATTTT

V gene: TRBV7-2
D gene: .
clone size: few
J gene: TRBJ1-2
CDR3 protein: CASSLASSYGYTF
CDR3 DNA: TGTGCCAGCAGCTTAGCTTCCAGCTATGGCTACACCTTC

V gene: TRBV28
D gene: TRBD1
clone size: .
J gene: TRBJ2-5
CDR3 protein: CASSSGQVKGTQYF
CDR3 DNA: TGTGCCAGCAGTTCGGGACAGGTTAAAGGTACCCAGTACTTC

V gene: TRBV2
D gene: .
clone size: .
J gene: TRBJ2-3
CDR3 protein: CASSLQSTDTQYF
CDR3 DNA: TGTGCCAGCAGCCTACAGAGCACAGATACGCAGTATTTT

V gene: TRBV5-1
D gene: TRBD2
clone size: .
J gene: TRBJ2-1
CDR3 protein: CASSGWTSGTYNEQFF
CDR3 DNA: TGCGCCAGCAGCGGATGGACTAGCGGTACTTACAATGAGCAGTTCTTC

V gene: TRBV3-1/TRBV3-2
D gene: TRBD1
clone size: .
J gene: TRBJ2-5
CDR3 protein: CASSPRGETQYF
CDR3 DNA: TGTGCCAGCAGCCCCAGGGGGGAGACCCAGTACTTC

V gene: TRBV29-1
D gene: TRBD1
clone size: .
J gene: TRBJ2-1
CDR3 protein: CSVPGQGATEQFF
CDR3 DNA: TGCAGCGTTCCGGGACAGGGGGCAACTGAGCAGTTCTTC

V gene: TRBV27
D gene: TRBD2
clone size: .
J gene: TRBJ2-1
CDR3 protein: CASSLAGGLGNEQFF
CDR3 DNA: TGTGCCAGCAGTCTAGCGGGGGGGCTAGGCAATGAGCAGTTCTTC

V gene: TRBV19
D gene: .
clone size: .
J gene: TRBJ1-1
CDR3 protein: CASRVQMNTEAFF
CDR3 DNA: TGTGCCAGTAGGGTGCAGATGAACACTGAAGCTTTCTTT

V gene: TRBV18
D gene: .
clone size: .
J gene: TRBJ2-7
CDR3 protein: CASSPPEGAGYEQYF
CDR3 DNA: TGTGCCAGCTCACCACCGGAGGGGGCGGGCTACGAGCAGTACTTC

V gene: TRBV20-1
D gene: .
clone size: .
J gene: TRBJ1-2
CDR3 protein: CSASAETDYGYTF
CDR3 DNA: TGCAGTGCTAGTGCGGAGACCGACTATGGCTACACCTTC

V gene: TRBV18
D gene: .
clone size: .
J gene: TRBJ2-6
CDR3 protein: CASSLGLEVSGANVLTF
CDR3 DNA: TGTGCCAGCTCACTTGGTCTAGAAGTCTCTGGGGCCAACGTCCTGACTTTC

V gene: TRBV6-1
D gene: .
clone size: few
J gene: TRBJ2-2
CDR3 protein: CASSVIPGVSTGELFF
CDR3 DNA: TGTGCCAGCAGTGTAATACCGGGAGTGAGCACCGGGGAGCTGTTTTTT

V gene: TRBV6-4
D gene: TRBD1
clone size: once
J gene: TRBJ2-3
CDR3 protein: CASSEQGGLSDTQYF
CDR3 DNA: TGTGCCAGCAGTGAACAGGGGGGCCTTTCAGATACGCAGTATTTT

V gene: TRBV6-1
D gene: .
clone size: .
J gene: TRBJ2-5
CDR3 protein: CASSEWNGGETQYF
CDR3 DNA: TGTGCCAGCAGTGAATGGAATGGGGGGGAGACCCAGTACTTC

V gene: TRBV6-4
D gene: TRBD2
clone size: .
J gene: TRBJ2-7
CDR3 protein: CASRVLGGKRGPYEQYF
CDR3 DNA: TGTGCCAGCAGAGTCTTGGGGGGAAAGCGGGGCCCCTACGAGCAGTACTTC

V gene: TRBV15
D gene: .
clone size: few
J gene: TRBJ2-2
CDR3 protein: CATSQRAGTLNTGELFF
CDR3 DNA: TGTGCCACCAGTCAGAGGGCAGGGACTTTGAACACCGGGGAGCTGTTTTTT

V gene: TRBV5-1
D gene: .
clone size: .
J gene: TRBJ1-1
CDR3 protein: CASSPDSLNTEAFF
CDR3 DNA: TGCGCCAGCAGCCCGGACAGTTTGAACACTGAAGCTTTCTTT

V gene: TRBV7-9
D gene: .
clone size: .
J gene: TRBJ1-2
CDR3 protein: CASSTTRVGYGYTF
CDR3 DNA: TGTGCCAGCAGCACGACCAGGGTCGGCTATGGCTACACCTTC

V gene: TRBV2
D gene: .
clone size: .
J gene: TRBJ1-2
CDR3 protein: CASSDSGHGYTF
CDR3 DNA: TGTGCCAGCAGTGATTCAGGGCACGGCTACACCTTC

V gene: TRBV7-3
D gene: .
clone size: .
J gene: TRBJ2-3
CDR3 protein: CASRKDGHSTDTQYF
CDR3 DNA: TGTGCCAGCAGAAAGGACGGACATAGCACAGATACGCAGTATTTT

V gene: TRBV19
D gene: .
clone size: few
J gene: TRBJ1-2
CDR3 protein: CASTSYGGAGYGYTF
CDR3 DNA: TGTGCCAGTACCTCATATGGGGGCGCGGGCTATGGCTACACCTTC

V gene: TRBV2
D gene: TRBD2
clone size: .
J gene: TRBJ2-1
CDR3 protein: CASRKEAGGIINEQFF
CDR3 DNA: TGTGCCAGCAGGAAAGAAGCGGGGGGCATCATCAATGAGCAGTTCTTC

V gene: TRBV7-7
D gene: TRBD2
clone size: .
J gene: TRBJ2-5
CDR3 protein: CASSLLSGGPEETQYF
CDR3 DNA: TGTGCCAGCAGCTTGCTTAGCGGGGGACCAGAAGAGACCCAGTACTTC

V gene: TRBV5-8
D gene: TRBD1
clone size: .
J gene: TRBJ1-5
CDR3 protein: CASSLYVTGDYSNQPQHF
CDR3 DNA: TGTGCCAGCAGCTTGTACGTGACAGGGGATTATAGCAATCAGCCCCAGCATTTT

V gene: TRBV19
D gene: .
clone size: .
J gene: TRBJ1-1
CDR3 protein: CATMDTSNTEAFF
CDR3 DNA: TGTGCCACAATGGACACCTCGAACACTGAAGCTTTCTTT

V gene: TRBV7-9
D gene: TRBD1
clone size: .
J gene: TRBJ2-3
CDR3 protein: CASSLWTGRTDTQYF
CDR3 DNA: TGTGCCAGCAGCCTCTGGACAGGGCGCACAGATACGCAGTATTTT

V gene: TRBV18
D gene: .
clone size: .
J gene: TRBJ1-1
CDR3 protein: CASSPNSMNTEAFF
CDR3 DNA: TGTGCCAGCTCACCGAACAGTATGAACACTGAAGCTTTCTTT